The subject of this entry is one T cell receptor (beta chain). This CDR3 has 14 residues. In germline, CDR1 is LGHNA, CDR2 YSLEER. Trimming left V 3 bases short and J 7 bases short, with 15 bases between. These data come from a study of cytomegalovirus exposure and HLA in healthy donors. At the level of the study: Roughly 85 million unique TCRs from HLA-typed donors made up an early data release.

A multiplex PCR was run with 60 Vbeta primers and 13 Jbeta primers. TCRdb keeps only in-frame clones here, not all; method: immunoSEQ multiplex PCR. Here the sample spans nearly 200,000 clones, roughly 73% being singletons. The receptor's source is a woman in her twenties or thirties in good health and CMV-seropositive. The sequenced material came from PBMCs. V is TRBV4-3 and J is TRBJ1-1; D gene unclear. Written as DNA, the CDR3 is TGCGCCAGCAGCCACGCTCTGACGGCGGGTGAAGCTTTCTTT. Translating it yields CASSHALTAGEAFF.